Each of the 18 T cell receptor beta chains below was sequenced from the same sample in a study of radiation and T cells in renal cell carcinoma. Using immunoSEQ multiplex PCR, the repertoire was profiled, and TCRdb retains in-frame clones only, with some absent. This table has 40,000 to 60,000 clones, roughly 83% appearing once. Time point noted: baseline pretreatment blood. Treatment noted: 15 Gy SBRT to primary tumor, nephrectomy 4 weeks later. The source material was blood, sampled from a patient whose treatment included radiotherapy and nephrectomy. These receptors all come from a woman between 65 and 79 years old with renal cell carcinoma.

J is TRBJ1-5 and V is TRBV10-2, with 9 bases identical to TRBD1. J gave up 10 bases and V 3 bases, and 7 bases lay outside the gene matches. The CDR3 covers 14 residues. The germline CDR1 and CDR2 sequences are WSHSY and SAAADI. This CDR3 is CASSDETGGRPQHF. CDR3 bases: TGCGCCAGCAGTGATGAAACAGGGGGCCGTCCCCAGCATTTT.

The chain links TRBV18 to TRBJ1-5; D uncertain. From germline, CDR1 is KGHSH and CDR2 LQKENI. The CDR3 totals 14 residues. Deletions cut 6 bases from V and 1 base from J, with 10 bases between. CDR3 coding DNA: TGTGCCAGCTCCCTTGGCGCAAGCAATCAGCCCCAGCATTTT. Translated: CASSLGASNQPQHF.

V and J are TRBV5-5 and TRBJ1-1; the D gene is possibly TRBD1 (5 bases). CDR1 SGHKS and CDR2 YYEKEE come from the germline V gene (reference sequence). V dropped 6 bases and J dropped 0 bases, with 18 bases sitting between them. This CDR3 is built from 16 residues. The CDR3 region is CASNPHGTALNTEAFF. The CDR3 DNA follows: TGTGCCAGCAACCCGCACGGGACGGCCCTGAACACTGAAGCTTTCTTT. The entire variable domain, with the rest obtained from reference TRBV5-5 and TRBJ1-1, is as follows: DAGVTQSPTHLIKTRGQQVTLRCSPISGHKSVSWYQQVLGQGPQFIFQYYEKEERGRGNFPDRFSARQFPNYSSELNVNALLLGDSALYLCASNPHGTALNTEAFFGQGTRLTVV.

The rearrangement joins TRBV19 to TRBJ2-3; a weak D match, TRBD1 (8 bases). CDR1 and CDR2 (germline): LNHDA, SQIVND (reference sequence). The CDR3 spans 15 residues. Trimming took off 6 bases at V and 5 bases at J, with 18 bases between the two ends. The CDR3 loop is CASSPQQGEGDTQYF. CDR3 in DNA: TGTGCCAGTAGCCCCCAACAGGGGGAGGGAGATACGCAGTATTTT.

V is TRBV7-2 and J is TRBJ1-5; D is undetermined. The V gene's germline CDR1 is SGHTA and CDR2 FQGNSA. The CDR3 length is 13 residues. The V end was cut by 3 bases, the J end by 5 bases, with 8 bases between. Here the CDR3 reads CASSLGGDQPQHF. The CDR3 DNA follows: TGTGCCAGCAGCTTGGGTGGTGATCAGCCCCAGCATTTT.

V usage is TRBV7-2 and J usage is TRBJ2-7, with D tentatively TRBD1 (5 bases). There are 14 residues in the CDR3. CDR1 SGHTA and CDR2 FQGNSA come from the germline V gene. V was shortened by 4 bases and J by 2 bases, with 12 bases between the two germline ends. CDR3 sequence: CASSYARTPYEQYF. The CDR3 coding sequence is TGTGCCAGCAGCTACGCTCGGACACCCTACGAGCAGTACTTC.

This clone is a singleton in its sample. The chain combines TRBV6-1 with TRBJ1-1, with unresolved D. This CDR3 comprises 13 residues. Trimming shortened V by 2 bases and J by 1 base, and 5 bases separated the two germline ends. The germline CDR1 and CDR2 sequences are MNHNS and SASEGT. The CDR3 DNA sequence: TGTGCCAGCAGTGAATATGGGAACACTGAAGCTTTCTTT. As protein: CASSEYGNTEAFF.

CDR3 loop: CAISDGSSGNTIYF. The CDR3 bases are TGTGCCATCAGTGACGGCAGCTCTGGAAACACCATATATTTT. This rearrangement joins TRBV10-3 to TRBJ1-3, with D hard to call. V was shortened by 3 bases and J by 0 bases, with 6 bases between the two germline ends. The V gene's germline CDR1 is ENHRY and CDR2 SYGVKD. This CDR3 has 14 amino acids.

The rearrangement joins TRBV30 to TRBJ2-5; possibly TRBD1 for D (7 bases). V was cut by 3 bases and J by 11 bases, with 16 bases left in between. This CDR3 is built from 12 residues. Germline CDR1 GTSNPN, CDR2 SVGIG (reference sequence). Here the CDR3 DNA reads TGTGCCTGGAGGCCGACTCAGGGGGGTCAGTACTTC. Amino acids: CAWRPTQGGQYF.

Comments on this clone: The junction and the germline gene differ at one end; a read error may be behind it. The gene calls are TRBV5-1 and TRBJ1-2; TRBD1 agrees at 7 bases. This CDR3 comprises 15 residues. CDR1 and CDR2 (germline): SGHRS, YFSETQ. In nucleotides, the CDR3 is TGTGCCAGCAGGAAACAGGGGCGGCATAACTATGGCTACACCTTC. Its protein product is CASRKQGRHNYGYTF. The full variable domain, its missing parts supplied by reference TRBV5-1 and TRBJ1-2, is KAGVTQTPRYLIKTRGQQVTLSCSPISGHRSVSWYQQTPGQGLQFLFEYFSETQRNKGNFPGRFSGRQFSNSRSEMNVSTLELGDSALYLCASRKQGRHNYGYTFGSGTRLTVV.

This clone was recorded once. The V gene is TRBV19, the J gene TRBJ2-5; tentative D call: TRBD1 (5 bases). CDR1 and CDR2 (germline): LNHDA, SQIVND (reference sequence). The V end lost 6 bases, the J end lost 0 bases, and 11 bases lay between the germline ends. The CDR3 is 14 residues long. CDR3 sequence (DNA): TGTGCCAGTAGACCCAGGGCCCACCAAGAGACCCAGTACTTC. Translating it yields CASRPRAHQETQYF.

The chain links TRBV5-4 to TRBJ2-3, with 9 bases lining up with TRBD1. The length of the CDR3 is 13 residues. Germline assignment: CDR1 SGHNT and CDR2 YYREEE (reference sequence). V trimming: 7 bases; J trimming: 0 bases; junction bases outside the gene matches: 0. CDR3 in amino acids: CASGTGSTDTQYF. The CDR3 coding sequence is TGTGCCAGCGGGACAGGGAGCACAGATACGCAGTATTTT.

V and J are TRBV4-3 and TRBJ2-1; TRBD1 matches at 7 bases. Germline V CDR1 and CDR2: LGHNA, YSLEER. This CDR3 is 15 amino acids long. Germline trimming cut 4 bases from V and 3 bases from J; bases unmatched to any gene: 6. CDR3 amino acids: CASSPDRRVYNEQFF. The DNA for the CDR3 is TGCGCCAGCAGCCCGGACAGGAGAGTCTACAATGAGCAGTTCTTC.

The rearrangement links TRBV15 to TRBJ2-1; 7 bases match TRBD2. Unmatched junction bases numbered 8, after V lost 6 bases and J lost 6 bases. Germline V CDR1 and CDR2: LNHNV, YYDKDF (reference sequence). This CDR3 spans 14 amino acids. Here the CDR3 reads CATRPSGASNEQFF. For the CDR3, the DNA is TGTGCCACCAGGCCCAGCGGGGCCTCCAATGAGCAGTTCTTC.

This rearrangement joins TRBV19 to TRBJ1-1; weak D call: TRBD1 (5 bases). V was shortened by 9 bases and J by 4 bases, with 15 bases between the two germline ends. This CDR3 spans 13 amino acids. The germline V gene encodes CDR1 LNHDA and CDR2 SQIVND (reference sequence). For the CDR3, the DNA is TGTGCCAGCACGAAGGGGCTTCTCACTGAAGCTTTCTTT. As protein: CASTKGLLTEAFF.

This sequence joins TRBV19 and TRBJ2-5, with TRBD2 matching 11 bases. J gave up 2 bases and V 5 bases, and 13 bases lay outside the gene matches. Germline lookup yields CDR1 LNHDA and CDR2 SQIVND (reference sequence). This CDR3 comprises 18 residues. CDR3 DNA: TGTGCCAGTAGTCCTTACCCCCCGACTAGCGGGACTCAAGAGACCCAGTACTTC. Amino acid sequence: CASSPYPPTSGTQETQYF.

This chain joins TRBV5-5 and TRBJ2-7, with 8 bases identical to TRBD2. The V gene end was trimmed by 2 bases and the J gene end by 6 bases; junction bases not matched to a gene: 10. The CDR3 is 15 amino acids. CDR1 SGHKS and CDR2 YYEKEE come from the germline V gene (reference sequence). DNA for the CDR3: TGTGCCAGCAGCTTCGGACTAGCTAGAGGTTTCGAGCAGTACTTC. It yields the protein CASSFGLARGFEQYF.

CDR3 in DNA: TGTGCCACCAGCAGAGATCTCTTAGGCTCTGGAAACACCATATATTTT. Translated, it gives CATSRDLLGSGNTIYF. The V and J genes are TRBV15 and TRBJ1-3; D ambiguous. The V gene's germline CDR1 is LNHNV and CDR2 YYDKDF (reference sequence). This CDR3 is 16 amino acids long. V lost 0 bases and J 0 bases, leaving 9 bases between the germline ends.